The next 20 T cell receptor beta chains were all read from a single sample in a study of T cell responses to AZD1222 COVID-19 vaccine. Repertoires were generated with immunoSEQ multiplex PCR, while TCRdb's copy carries only in-frame clones and drops some. The sample consists of about 120,000 clones, around nine tenths of them appearing once. The sequencing used peripheral blood, collected on day 0 of AZD1222 vaccination. The receptors were sampled from an adult in good health.

This chain connects TRBV28 to TRBJ2-7; D uncertain. The CDR3 spans 14 residues. Germline V lookup: CDR1 MDHEN, CDR2 SYDVKM. Deletions cut 4 bases from V and 2 bases from J, with 12 bases between. In DNA, the CDR3 is TGTGCCAGCAGTTCCTATCCCCCACCCTACGAGCAGTACTTC. Amino acid sequence: CASSSYPPPYEQYF.

The chain combines TRBV15 with TRBJ2-1, with 7 bases fitting TRBD2. Germline lookup yields CDR1 LNHNV and CDR2 YYDKDF (reference sequence). V lost 6 bases, J lost 0 bases, and 17 bases stayed unmatched. This CDR3 contains 19 residues. The chain's CDR3 is CATREGRGRGGSSYNEQFF. The CDR3 nucleotides read TGTGCCACCAGGGAAGGGAGGGGTAGAGGCGGGTCCTCCTACAATGAGCAGTTCTTC.

This chain joins TRBV21-1 and TRBJ2-7; the table calls TRBD2, which could not be checked here. TRBV21-1 is a pseudogene. The CDR3 totals 16 residues. The chain's CDR3 is CASNQSKGLVGGEQYF. The DNA for the CDR3 is TGTGCCAGCAACCAATCTAAGGGACTAGTTGGGGGCGAGCAGTACTTC.

This chain links TRBV6-1 with TRBJ2-4; TRBD2 might be the D (5 bases). The CDR3 totals 16 residues. V lost 1 base and J lost 5, with 15 bases in between. Germline V gene lookup returns CDR1 MNHNS and CDR2 SASEGT. This CDR3 is CASSEGARGYENIQYF. The CDR3 DNA is TGTGCCAGCAGTGAAGGGGCCCGGGGTTATGAAAACATTCAGTACTTC.

The V and J genes are TRBV29-1 and TRBJ2-1; 12 nucleotides agree with TRBD1. J gave up 4 bases and V 4 bases, and 5 bases lay outside the gene matches. This CDR3 region has 15 residues. The germline V gene has CDR1 SQVTM and CDR2 ANQGSEA. The chain's CDR3 is CSVAMGQGAYNEQFF. CDR3 sequence (DNA): TGCAGCGTTGCTATGGGACAGGGGGCTTACAATGAGCAGTTCTTC.

The chain links TRBV28 to TRBJ2-4, with 9 nucleotides matching TRBD1. The CDR3 has 16 amino acids. J lost 0 bases, V lost 2 bases, and 2 bases had no gene match. Germline V lookup: CDR1 MDHEN, CDR2 SYDVKM. The CDR3 region has the DNA TGTGCCAGCAGTTTAGGGACAGGGCTAGCCAAAAACATTCAGTACTTC. Its translation is CASSLGTGLAKNIQYF. The full variable domain, with the rest looked up from reference TRBV28 and TRBJ2-4, is DVKVTQSSRYLVKRTGEKVFLECVQDMDHENMFWYRQDPGLGLRLIYFSYDVKMKEKGDIPEGYSVSREKKERFSLILESASTNQTSMYLCASSLGTGLAKNIQYFGAGTRLSVL.

The chain uses TRBV4-1 and TRBJ2-3, with 8 positions matching TRBD2. The length of the CDR3 is 16 residues. Germline CDR1 MGHRA, CDR2 YSYEKL. Trimming at V came to 0 bases and at J to 6 bases, leaving 8 bases not matched to a gene. CDR3 protein: CASSQDSAGGVDTQYF. The DNA for the CDR3 is TGCGCCAGCAGCCAAGATTCTGCGGGAGGAGTTGATACGCAGTATTTT.

The chain is built from TRBV9 and TRBJ1-2; no definite D call. The germline V gene encodes CDR1 SGDLS and CDR2 YYNGEE. The CDR3 covers 16 residues. V was cut by 3 bases and J by 1 base, with 16 bases left in between. CDR3 sequence reads: CASSGLGQKDNYGYTF. The DNA of the CDR3 is TGTGCCAGCAGCGGACTCGGGCAGAAAGATAACTATGGCTACACCTTC.

The chain combines TRBV9 with TRBJ1-2; D might be TRBD1 (5 bases). The V and J ends lost 0 bases and 8 bases respectively, with 11 bases between them. Germline V gene sequence: CDR1 SGDLS, CDR2 YYNGEE. This CDR3 region has 13 residues. CDR3 amino acids: CASSVGGYAGYTF. The CDR3 DNA follows: TGTGCCAGCAGCGTAGGGGGGTATGCGGGCTACACCTTC.

This chain uses TRBV28 with TRBJ1-6; D not certain. The CDR3 consists of 12 residues. Germline V gene sequence: CDR1 MDHEN, CDR2 SYDVKM. The V end lost 6 bases, the J end lost 7 bases, and 7 bases lay between the germline ends. This CDR3 is CASRPHNSPLHF. The CDR3 nucleotides are TGTGCCAGCAGGCCCCACAATTCACCCCTCCACTTT.

J is TRBJ2-2 and V is TRBV28; 14 bases line up with TRBD2. The CDR3 spans 19 residues. The germline V gene encodes CDR1 MDHEN and CDR2 SYDVKM. Trimming took 5 bases from V and 4 from J; bases not matched to a gene: 12. The CDR3 spells CASSPRGLAGGKSTGELFF. The CDR3 DNA is TGTGCCAGCAGTCCTCGCGGACTAGCGGGGGGAAAGAGCACCGGGGAGCTGTTTTTT.

The chain carries TRBV2 and TRBJ1-5; TRBD1 might be the D (6 bases). CDR1 SNHLY and CDR2 FYNNEI come from the germline V gene. The CDR3 extends over 15 amino acids. V shed 6 bases and J shed 9 bases, with 21 bases lying between them. CDR3 nucleotides: TGTGCCAGCAGCGAGATCAGGGGACGGGGTGTGCCCCAGCATTTT. Residues: CASSEIRGRGVPQHF.

The chain employs TRBV7-9 and TRBJ1-1; D unresolved. The germline V gene encodes CDR1 SEHNR and CDR2 FQNEAQ (reference sequence). The CDR3 sequence is 14 residues long. The V end lost 1 base, the J end lost 1 base, and 7 bases lay between the germline ends. As DNA, the CDR3 is TGTGCCAGCAGCTTAGGCCAGCAGAACACTGAAGCTTTCTTT. Translated, it gives CASSLGQQNTEAFF.

V is TRBV5-4 and J is TRBJ2-6; 7 bases match TRBD2. CDR3 length: 20 amino acids. CDR1 and CDR2 (germline): SGHNT, YYREEE (reference sequence). V shed 0 bases, J shed 0 bases, and the junction held 12 bases outside the gene matches. The CDR3 reads CASSLGPTQRGRSGANVLTF. For the CDR3, the DNA is TGTGCCAGCAGCTTGGGCCCAACCCAGCGGGGCCGCTCTGGGGCCAACGTCCTGACTTTC.

This sequence joins TRBV11-1 and TRBJ2-3, with D possibly matching TRBD1 (5 bases). This CDR3 spans 14 amino acids. The germline V gene has CDR1 SGHAT and CDR2 FQDESV (reference sequence). Trimming stripped 3 bases from V and 0 bases from J, with 7 bases between. DNA of the CDR3: TGTGCCAGCAGCTTCCGACAGAGCACAGATACGCAGTATTTT. Protein: CASSFRQSTDTQYF.

This chain connects TRBV5-8 to TRBJ2-3; 8 nucleotides match TRBD1. The germline V gene has CDR1 SGHTS and CDR2 YDEGEE. This CDR3 contains 15 residues. With 2 bases clipped from V and 6 bases from J, the junction kept 8 bases outside the gene matches. CDR3 DNA: TGTGCCAGCAGCTTCTTTGGACAGGGCGCCGATACGCAGTATTTT. As protein: CASSFFGQGADTQYF.

This clone was seen a single time. The chain is built from TRBV12-3 or TRBV12-4 and TRBJ1-5; no firm D call. The CDR3 contains 13 residues. Trimming left V 4 bases short and J 4 bases short, with 8 bases between. CDR3 in amino acids: CASSWAGNQPQHF. CDR3 in DNA: TGTGCCAGCAGTTGGGCGGGGAATCAGCCCCAGCATTTT.

This chain uses TRBV7-8 with TRBJ2-3; D call uncertain. CDR3 length: 13 residues. Germline-derived CDR1 and CDR2 are SGHVS and FQNEAQ. V was trimmed by 2 bases and J by 8 bases, leaving 11 bases between them. CDR3 nucleotide sequence: TGTGCCAGCAGCTTAACAGAAAGGGCTACGCAGTATTTT. This encodes CASSLTERATQYF.

V usage is TRBV6-2 or TRBV6-3 and J usage is TRBJ2-4; 13 bases map to TRBD2. Germline trimming cut 5 bases from V and 0 bases from J; bases unmatched to any gene: 7. Germline V gene data show CDR1 as MNHEY and CDR2 as SVGEGT. The CDR3 sequence is 18 residues long. The DNA of the CDR3 is TGTGCCAGCAGTAAACCGGGACTAGCGGGAAAAGCCAAAAACATTCAGTACTTC. Protein sequence: CASSKPGLAGKAKNIQYF.

The chain combines TRBV7-6 with TRBJ2-2; 7 nucleotides agree with TRBD2. This CDR3 is 16 amino acids long. The trim removed 0 bases at V and 3 bases at J, leaving 4 bases unmatched. Germline V gene lookup returns CDR1 SGHVS and CDR2 FNYEAQ. CDR3 sequence reads: CASSLARTSDTGELFF. CDR3 bases: TGTGCCAGCAGCTTAGCCAGGACTAGTGACACCGGGGAGCTGTTTTTT.